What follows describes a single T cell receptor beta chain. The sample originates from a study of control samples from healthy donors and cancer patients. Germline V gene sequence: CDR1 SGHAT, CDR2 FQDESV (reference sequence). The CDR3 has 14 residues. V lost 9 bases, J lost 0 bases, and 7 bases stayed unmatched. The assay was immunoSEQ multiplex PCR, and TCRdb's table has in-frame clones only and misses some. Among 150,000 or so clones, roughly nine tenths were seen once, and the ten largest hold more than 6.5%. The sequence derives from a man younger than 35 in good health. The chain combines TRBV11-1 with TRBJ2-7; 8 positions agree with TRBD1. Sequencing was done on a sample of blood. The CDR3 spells CASKRTGSSYEQYF. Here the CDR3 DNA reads TGTGCCAGTAAAAGGACAGGGAGCTCCTACGAGCAGTACTTC.